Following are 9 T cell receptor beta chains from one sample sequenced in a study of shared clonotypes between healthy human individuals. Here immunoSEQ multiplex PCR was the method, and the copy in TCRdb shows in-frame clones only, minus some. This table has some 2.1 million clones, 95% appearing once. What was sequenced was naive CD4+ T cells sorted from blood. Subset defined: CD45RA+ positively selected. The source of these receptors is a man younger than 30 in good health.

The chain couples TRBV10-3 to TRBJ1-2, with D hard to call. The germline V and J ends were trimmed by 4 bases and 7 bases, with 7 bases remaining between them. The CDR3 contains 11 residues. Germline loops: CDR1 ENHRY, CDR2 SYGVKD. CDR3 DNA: TGTGCCATCAGTGCTGGAGGTGGCTACACCTTC. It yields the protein CAISAGGGYTF.

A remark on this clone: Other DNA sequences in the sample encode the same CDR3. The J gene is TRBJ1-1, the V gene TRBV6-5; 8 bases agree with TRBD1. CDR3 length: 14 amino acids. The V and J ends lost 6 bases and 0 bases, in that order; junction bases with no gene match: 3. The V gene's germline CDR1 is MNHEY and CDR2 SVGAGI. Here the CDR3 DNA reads TGTGCCAGCAGGGGGACAGGACTGAACACTGAAGCTTTCTTT. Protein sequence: CASRGTGLNTEAFF.

CDR3 loop: CASFRDSNTGELFF. The CDR3 region has the DNA TGTGCCAGCTTCCGGGACAGCAACACCGGGGAGCTGTTTTTT. V and J are TRBV18 and TRBJ2-2; 7 bases line up with TRBD1. V dropped 7 bases and J dropped 2; count of bases not matched to a gene: 4. Per germline, CDR1 KGHSH and CDR2 LQKENI. The CDR3 is 14 amino acids.

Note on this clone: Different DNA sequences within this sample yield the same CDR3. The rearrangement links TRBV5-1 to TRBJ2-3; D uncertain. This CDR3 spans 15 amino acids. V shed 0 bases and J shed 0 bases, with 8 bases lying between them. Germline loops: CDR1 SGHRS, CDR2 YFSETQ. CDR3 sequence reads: CASSLVAGSTDTQYF. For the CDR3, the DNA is TGCGCCAGCAGCTTGGTCGCCGGGAGCACAGATACGCAGTATTTT.

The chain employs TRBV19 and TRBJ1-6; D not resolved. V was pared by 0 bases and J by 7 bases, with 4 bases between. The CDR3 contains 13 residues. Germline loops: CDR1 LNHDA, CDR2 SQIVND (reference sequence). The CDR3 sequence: CASSIDENSPLHF. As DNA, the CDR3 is TGTGCCAGTAGTATAGATGAGAATTCACCCCTCCACTTT.

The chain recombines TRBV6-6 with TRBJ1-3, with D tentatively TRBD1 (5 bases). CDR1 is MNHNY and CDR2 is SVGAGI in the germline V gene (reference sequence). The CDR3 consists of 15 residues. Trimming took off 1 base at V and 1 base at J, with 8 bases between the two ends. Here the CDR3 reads CASSYWGRSGNTIYF. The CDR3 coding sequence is TGTGCCAGCAGTTACTGGGGCCGTTCTGGAAACACCATATATTTT.

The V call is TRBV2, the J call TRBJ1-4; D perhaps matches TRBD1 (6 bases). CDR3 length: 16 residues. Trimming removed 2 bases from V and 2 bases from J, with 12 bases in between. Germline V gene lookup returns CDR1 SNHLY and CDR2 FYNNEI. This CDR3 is CASSETGRATNEKLFF. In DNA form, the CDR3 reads TGTGCCAGCAGTGAAACAGGGCGCGCGACTAATGAAAAACTGTTTTTT.

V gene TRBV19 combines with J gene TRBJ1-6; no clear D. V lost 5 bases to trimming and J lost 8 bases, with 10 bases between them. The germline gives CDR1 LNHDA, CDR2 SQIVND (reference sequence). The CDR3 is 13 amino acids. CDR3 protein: CASSERVYSPLHF. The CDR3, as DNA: TGTGCCAGTAGTGAAAGGGTTTATTCACCCCTCCACTTT.

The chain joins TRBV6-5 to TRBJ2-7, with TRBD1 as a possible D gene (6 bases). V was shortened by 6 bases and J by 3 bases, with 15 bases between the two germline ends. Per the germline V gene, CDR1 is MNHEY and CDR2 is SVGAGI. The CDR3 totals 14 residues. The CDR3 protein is CASRLGAQGYEQYF. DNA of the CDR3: TGTGCCAGCAGACTCGGTGCACAGGGCTACGAGCAGTACTTC.